This T cell receptor beta chain originates from a study of shared clonotypes between healthy human individuals. Some clones are missing from TCRdb's copy, which holds only in-frame ones; the method was immunoSEQ multiplex PCR. This table has some 2,000,000 clones, about 95% appearing once. The V end lost 1 base, the J end lost 3 bases, and 11 bases lay between the germline ends. The CDR3 is 15 amino acids. Germline-derived CDR1 and CDR2 are SGHTA and FQGNSA. Sequencing was done on a sample of naive CD4+ T cells sorted from blood. The subset denotes: CD45RA+ positively selected. The rearrangement joins TRBV7-2 to TRBJ2-3; D ambiguous. The clonotype originates from a man between 18 and 35 years old in good health. CDR3 nucleotides: TGTGCCAGCAGCTTAGTAAATCACGTTACAGATACGCAGTATTTT. Protein product: CASSLVNHVTDTQYF. The complete variable domain, with remaining parts taken from reference TRBV7-2 and TRBJ2-3, reads GAGVSQSPSNKVTEKGKDVELRCDPISGHTALYWYRQSLGQGLEFLIYFQGNSAPDKSGLPSDRFSAERTGGSVSTLTIQRTQQEDSAVYLCASSLVNHVTDTQYFGPGTRLTVL.